Reported below is one TCR beta chain. This specimen belongs to a study of control samples from healthy donors and cancer patients. Germline V gives CDR1 MNHNY, CDR2 SVGAGI (reference sequence). The CDR3 has 20 amino acids. V gave up 6 bases and J gave up 0 bases; unmatched junction bases: 21. Clones were read by immunoSEQ multiplex PCR, and TCRdb kept only the in-frame ones, dropping some. The sample includes over 80,000 clones, about four fifths of them seen just once. The sample consisted of blood. This TCR derives from a woman aged 25 to 39 in good health. This rearrangement joins TRBV6-6 to TRBJ1-2; 8 bases map to TRBD1. Here the CDR3 DNA reads TGTGCCAGCAGCGGCCGAAGAGGCGGGACAGGAAAGTCCCCTAACTATGGCTACACCTTC. It translates to CASSGRRGGTGKSPNYGYTF.